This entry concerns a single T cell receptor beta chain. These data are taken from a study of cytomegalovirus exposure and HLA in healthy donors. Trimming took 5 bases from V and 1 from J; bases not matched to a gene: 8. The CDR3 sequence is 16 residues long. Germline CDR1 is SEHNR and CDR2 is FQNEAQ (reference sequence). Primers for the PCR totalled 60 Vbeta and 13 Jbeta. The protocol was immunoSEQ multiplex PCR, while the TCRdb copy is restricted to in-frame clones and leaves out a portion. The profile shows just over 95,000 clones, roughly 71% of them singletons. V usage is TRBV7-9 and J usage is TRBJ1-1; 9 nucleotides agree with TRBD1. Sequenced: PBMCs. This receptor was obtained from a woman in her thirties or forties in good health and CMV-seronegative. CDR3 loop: CASSIDPGQGNTEAFF. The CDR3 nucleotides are TGTGCCAGCAGCATCGACCCGGGACAGGGGAACACTGAAGCTTTCTTT.